These 13 T cell receptor beta chains originate from one sample sequenced in a study of STAT5B mutations in CD4+ large granular lymphocyte leukemia. The protocol was immunoSEQ multiplex PCR, while the TCRdb copy is restricted to in-frame clones and leaves out a portion. Here the sample spans around 37,000 clones, about 80% being singletons. Material: CD4+ T cells from blood buffy coats. All receptors come from a human donor in good health.

This rearrangement joins TRBV19 to TRBJ2-5, with TRBD1 matching 8 bases. CDR3 size: 14 residues. The germline V gene encodes CDR1 LNHDA and CDR2 SQIVND (reference sequence). Unmatched junction bases numbered 7, after V lost 9 bases and J lost 1 base. This chain's CDR3 is CARTKTGVQETQYF. Here the CDR3 DNA reads TGTGCCAGAACCAAGACAGGGGTCCAAGAGACCCAGTACTTC. Together with reference TRBV19 and TRBJ2-5, the CDR3 gives the full variable domain: DGGITQSPKYLFRKEGQNVTLSCEQNLNHDAMYWYRQDPGQGLRLIYYSQIVNDFQKGDIAEGYSVSREKKESFPLTVTSAQKNPTAFYLCARTKTGVQETQYFGPGTRLLVL.

The chain uses TRBV5-1 and TRBJ2-5, with 8 bases identical to TRBD2. Germline V gene lookup returns CDR1 SGHRS and CDR2 YFSETQ. The CDR3 length is 15 residues. The J segment lost 0 bases and the V segment lost 4 bases, leaving 5 bases of the junction unmatched. The CDR3: CASSLYSGDQETQYF. The CDR3 DNA is TGCGCCAGCAGCCTCTATAGCGGGGACCAAGAGACCCAGTACTTC.

The genes are TRBV18 and TRBJ2-7; the D is unclear. CDR1 and CDR2 (germline): KGHSH, LQKENI. This CDR3 has 16 residues. Trimming took off 2 bases at V and 0 bases at J, with 14 bases between the two ends. DNA for the CDR3: TGTGCCAGCTCACCATTCGGACCCGACCTCTCCTACGAGCAGTACTTC. Its protein product is CASSPFGPDLSYEQYF. The full variable domain, its missing parts supplied by reference TRBV18 and TRBJ2-7, is NAGVMQNPRHLVRRRGQEARLRCSPMKGHSHVYWYRQLPEEGLKFMVYLQKENIIDESGMPKERFSAEFPKEGPSILRIQQVVRGDSAAYFCASSPFGPDLSYEQYFGPGTRLTVT.

The rearrangement uses TRBV5-4 and TRBJ1-3; D is undetermined. Trimming removed 4 bases from V and 0 bases from J, with 11 bases in between. Germline V gene sequence: CDR1 SGHNT, CDR2 YYREEE (reference sequence). CDR3 length equals 15 residues. CDR3 nucleotides: TGTGCCAGCAGCCTAACACCGGGCTCTGGAAACACCATATATTTT. It translates to CASSLTPGSGNTIYF. Together with reference TRBV5-4 and TRBJ1-3, the CDR3 gives the full variable domain: ETGVTQSPTHLIKTRGQQVTLRCSSQSGHNTVSWYQQALGQGPQFIFQYYREEENGRGNFPPRFSGLQFPNYSSELNVNALELDDSALYLCASSLTPGSGNTIYFGEGSWLTVV.

DNA for the CDR3: TGTGCCAGCAGCGTGGCGGGAGGGCCTGGAGAGACCCAGTACTTC. Residues: CASSVAGGPGETQYF. V and J are TRBV9 and TRBJ2-5, with 9 bases identical to TRBD2. Germline CDR1 reads SGDLS; CDR2 reads YYNGEE. Losses at the gene ends were 2 bases for V and 4 bases for J; bases not matched to a gene: 6. The CDR3 sequence is 15 residues long.

The chain joins TRBV7-3 to TRBJ2-3; possible D gene TRBD2, 5 bases. CDR3 length equals 14 residues. The germline V gene encodes CDR1 SGHTA and CDR2 FQGTGA. Trimming took off 3 bases at V and 0 bases at J, with 7 bases between the two ends. The CDR3 nucleotides are TGTGCCAGCAGCTTGGGAGCGAGCACAGATACGCAGTATTTT. This codes for CASSLGASTDTQYF.

The chain couples TRBV5-1 to TRBJ2-7, with no clear D. V was shortened by 0 bases and J by 2 bases, with 18 bases between the two germline ends. CDR1 and CDR2 (germline): SGHRS, YFSETQ. The CDR3 has 17 amino acids. The CDR3 DNA reads as TGCGCCAGCAGCTTGGGAGGTCTGGGGATCTCTCCCTACGAGCAGTACTTC. Amino acid sequence: CASSLGGLGISPYEQYF.

The CDR3: CANSPPARRNIQYF. The CDR3 region has the DNA TGTGCCAACAGCCCGCCGGCGAGGAGAAACATTCAGTACTTC. This chain connects TRBV25-1 to TRBJ2-4; D unresolved. Per the germline V gene, CDR1 is MGHDK and CDR2 is SYGVNS. The CDR3 consists of 14 residues. V was trimmed by 10 bases and J by 6 bases, leaving 19 bases between them.

This chain links TRBV21-1 with TRBJ2-7; the D segment call TRBD2 is taken from the table without a DNA check. TRBV21-1 counts as a pseudogene. The CDR3 has 10 amino acids. The CDR3 reads CASTLYEQYF. The CDR3 nucleotides are TGTGCCAGCACGTTGTACGAGCAGTACTTC.

This rearrangement joins TRBV10-3 to TRBJ2-7; 7 bases are a match to TRBD2. CDR1 and CDR2 (germline): ENHRY, SYGVKD. The CDR3 is 16 amino acids. V gave up 0 bases and J gave up 0 bases; unmatched junction bases: 5. The CDR3 region has the DNA TGTGCCATCAGTGAGTCGGCTAGCGGATCCTCCTACGAGCAGTACTTC. Its protein product is CAISESASGSSYEQYF.

The chain is built from TRBV7-2 and TRBJ2-7, with D tentatively TRBD2 (7 bases). The ends were cut back, 3 bases at V and 0 bases at J, with 15 bases in the middle. The germline V gene encodes CDR1 SGHTA and CDR2 FQGNSA. The CDR3 totals 16 residues. The CDR3 bases are TGTGCCAGCAGCTTGAGGGGGGGGTCAAGCTCCTACGAGCAGTACTTC. Its protein product is CASSLRGGSSSYEQYF.

The chain is built from TRBV27 and TRBJ2-1; 9 nucleotides agree with TRBD2. Germline trimming cut 6 bases from V and 2 bases from J; bases unmatched to any gene: 11. The CDR3 loop spans 17 amino acids. The V gene's germline CDR1 is MNHEY and CDR2 SMNVEV (reference sequence). CDR3 DNA sequence: TGTGCCAGCAGCCCTGGAGCTAGCGGGATACCCTACAATGAGCAGTTCTTC. Translation gives CASSPGASGIPYNEQFF.

This chain joins TRBV4-1 and TRBJ1-4; TRBD1 aligns across 7 bases. Germline V lookup: CDR1 MGHRA, CDR2 YSYEKL. The CDR3 has 15 residues. The ends lost 0 bases at V and 2 bases at J; junction bases unmatched: 0. The CDR3: CASSQEDRTNEKLFF. The CDR3 DNA follows: TGCGCCAGCAGCCAAGAGGACAGGACTAATGAAAAACTGTTTTTT.